The rows below give T cell receptor beta chains drawn from one sample of a study of metastatic and nonmetastatic thyroid tumors. TCRdb recomputed clones from the PCR reads via MiXCR. The table lists 29,000 or so clones, roughly 4% of them singletons. Sequencing was performed on blood. These TCRs come from a female donor with papillary thyroid cancer or a benign thyroid nodule (not recorded which). Some clones in this sample may be carry-over from other donors' samples. Both conserved end residues are part of each CDR3. D genes are given only for firm matches. Only some rows state a clone size, as once, few, many or a class for expanded clones.

abundance: many
len: 16
v_gene: TRBV11-2
j_gene: TRBJ2-1
d_gene: TRBD2
CDR3nt: TGTGCCAGCAGCTTAGACCGGGGAGCGGGAGGGCGAGAGCAGTTCTTC
CDR3aa: CASSLDRGAGGREQFF

abundance: few
len: 13
v_gene: TRBV6-1
j_gene: TRBJ2-7
d_gene: .
CDR3nt: TGTGCCAGCAGTGATTTGGAGGCGAACAAGCAGTACTTC
CDR3aa: CASSDLEANKQYF

abundance: many
len: 14
v_gene: TRBV9
j_gene: TRBJ2-1
d_gene: .
CDR3nt: TGTGCCAGCAGCAGTTCTACAGACTACAATGAGCAGTTCTTC
CDR3aa: CASSSSTDYNEQFF

abundance: many
len: 11
v_gene: TRBV5-1
j_gene: TRBJ2-1
d_gene: .
CDR3nt: TGCGCCAGCAGCTTGGAGGCGGAGCAGTTCTTC
CDR3aa: CASSLEAEQFF

abundance: few
len: 15
v_gene: TRBV12-3/TRBV12-4
j_gene: TRBJ2-5
d_gene: .
CDR3nt: TGTGCCAGCATCGTCTATTGGGTGCCCCAAGAGACCCAGTACTTC
CDR3aa: CASIVYWVPQETQYF

abundance: many
len: 17
v_gene: TRBV7-8
j_gene: TRBJ2-1
d_gene: .
CDR3nt: TGTGCCAGCAGCTTAGCGCGGACGGGAGTCCCCTACAATGAGCAGTTCTTC
CDR3aa: CASSLARTGVPYNEQFF

abundance: many
len: 15
v_gene: TRBV10-3
j_gene: TRBJ1-3
d_gene: .
CDR3nt: TGTGCCATCAGTGAGTTCAGGCAGCCTGGAAACACCATATATTTT
CDR3aa: CAISEFRQPGNTIYF

abundance: medium-sized
len: 14
v_gene: TRBV6-1
j_gene: TRBJ1-5
d_gene: TRBD1
CDR3nt: TGTGCCAGCAGCCAGGGACAGGGGAGTCAGCCCCAGCATTTT
CDR3aa: CASSQGQGSQPQHF

abundance: .
len: 13
v_gene: TRBV10-3
j_gene: TRBJ2-5
d_gene: .
CDR3nt: TGTGCCATCAGTGAGACAAACCAAGAGACCCAGTACTTC
CDR3aa: CAISETNQETQYF

abundance: many
len: 17
v_gene: TRBV27
j_gene: TRBJ2-1
d_gene: TRBD2
CDR3nt: TGTGCCAGCAGTTCGAACGGTCCGGGACTACCCTACAATGAGCAGTTCTTC
CDR3aa: CASSSNGPGLPYNEQFF

abundance: few
len: 15
v_gene: TRBV6-6
j_gene: TRBJ1-5
d_gene: .
CDR3nt: TGTGCCAGCAGTTACTCGACAGGAGGCAATCAGCCCCAGCATTTT
CDR3aa: CASSYSTGGNQPQHF

abundance: .
len: 13
v_gene: TRBV5-1
j_gene: TRBJ1-2
d_gene: .
CDR3nt: TGCGCCAGCAGCTTGGTGGGAGGGTATGGCTACACCTTC
CDR3aa: CASSLVGGYGYTF

abundance: .
len: 14
v_gene: TRBV7-3
j_gene: TRBJ2-2
d_gene: .
CDR3nt: TGTGCCAGCAGCTTGGACGGGAGAACCGGGGAGCTGTTTTTT
CDR3aa: CASSLDGRTGELFF

abundance: many
len: 11
v_gene: TRBV9
j_gene: TRBJ2-3
d_gene: .
CDR3nt: TGTGCCAGCAGTACGACAGATACGCAGTATTTT
CDR3aa: CASSTTDTQYF

abundance: many
len: 16
v_gene: TRBV7-3
j_gene: TRBJ2-1
d_gene: .
CDR3nt: TGTGCCAGCAGCCCCGACGTGGGGGCCTCCTACAATGAGCAGTTCTTC
CDR3aa: CASSPDVGASYNEQFF

abundance: medium-sized
len: 15
v_gene: TRBV28
j_gene: TRBJ2-2
d_gene: .
CDR3nt: TGTGCCAGCTCAGTAGGCAGGGTGGACACCGGGGAGCTGTTTTTT
CDR3aa: CASSVGRVDTGELFF

abundance: few
len: 14
v_gene: TRBV7-9
j_gene: TRBJ2-3
d_gene: .
CDR3nt: TGTGCCAGCAGCAGTAGCGCTAGCACAGATACGCAGTATTTT
CDR3aa: CASSSSASTDTQYF

abundance: many
len: 17
v_gene: TRBV12-5
j_gene: TRBJ1-3
d_gene: .
CDR3nt: TGTGCTAGTGGTTTGGGTCGTTTTAACAGGGCTGGAAACACCATATATTTT
CDR3aa: CASGLGRFNRAGNTIYF

abundance: few
len: 13
v_gene: TRBV11-2
j_gene: TRBJ2-1
d_gene: .
CDR3nt: TGTGCCAGCAGCTTAGCACCGGTACAGGAGCAGCTCTTC
CDR3aa: CASSLAPVQEQLF

abundance: many
len: 16
v_gene: TRBV6-1
j_gene: TRBJ1-4
d_gene: .
CDR3nt: TGTGCCAGCAGGACCGTGAGGGGTCTAACTAATGAAAAACTGTTTTTT
CDR3aa: CASRTVRGLTNEKLFF

abundance: .
len: 14
v_gene: TRBV9
j_gene: TRBJ1-1
d_gene: .
CDR3nt: TGTGCCAGCAGCTCAGGCGTGCTGAGCACTGAAGCTTTCTTT
CDR3aa: CASSSGVLSTEAFF

abundance: .
len: 14
v_gene: TRBV6-1
j_gene: TRBJ2-7
d_gene: .
CDR3nt: TGTGCCAGCACCCCAGGGGTCCCCCCCGGTGAGCAGTACTTC
CDR3aa: CASTPGVPPGEQYF

abundance: .
len: 15
v_gene: TRBV12-5
j_gene: TRBJ1-6
d_gene: .
CDR3nt: TGTGCTAGTGGCTTTAGTCTGGGTTTTAATTCACCCCTCCACTTT
CDR3aa: CASGFSLGFNSPLHF